Detailed here is one T cell receptor (beta chain). Its antigen remains unidentified. Assay used: immunoSEQ multiplex PCR; TCRdb lists only in-frame clones, some missing. The table has tens of thousands of clones, approximately 86% seen once; the top ten hold about 3.5%. This CDR3 region has 15 residues. CDR1 and CDR2 (germline): MNHEY, SVGAGI. V shed 4 bases and J shed 0 bases, with 13 bases lying between them. Described time point: week 5, during vaccination. Every vaccination contained 300 ug of the mutant IDH1 20-mer peptide and was paired with topical imiquimod. The record originates from a study of a mutant IDH1 vaccine in newly diagnosed glioma.

The sequences come from peripheral blood mononuclear cells (PBMCs), collected from a glioma patient whose treatment included an IDH1 peptide vaccine. The clonotype comes from a woman aged 40 to 50 with glioma. Some clones in this sample may be carry-over from other donors' samples. The chain recombines TRBV6-5 with TRBJ2-7; D is unresolved. CDR3 amino acids: CASSSFGLSSYEQYF. As DNA, the CDR3 is TGTGCCAGCAGTTCCTTCGGGTTAAGCTCCTACGAGCAGTACTTC.